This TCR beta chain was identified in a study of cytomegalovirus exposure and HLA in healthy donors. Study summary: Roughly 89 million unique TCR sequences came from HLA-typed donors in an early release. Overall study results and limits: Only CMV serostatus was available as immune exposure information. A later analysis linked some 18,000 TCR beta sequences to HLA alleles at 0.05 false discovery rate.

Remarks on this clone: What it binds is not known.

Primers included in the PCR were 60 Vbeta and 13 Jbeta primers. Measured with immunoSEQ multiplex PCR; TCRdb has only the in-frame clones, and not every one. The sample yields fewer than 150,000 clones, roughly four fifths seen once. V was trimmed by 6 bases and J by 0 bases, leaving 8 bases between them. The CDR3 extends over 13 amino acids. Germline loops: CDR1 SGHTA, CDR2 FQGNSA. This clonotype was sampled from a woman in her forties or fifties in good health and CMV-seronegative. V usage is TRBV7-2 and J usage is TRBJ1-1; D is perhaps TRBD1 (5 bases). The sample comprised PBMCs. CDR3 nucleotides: TGTGCCAGCAGATCACAGGTGAACACTGAAGCTTTCTTT. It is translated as CASRSQVNTEAFF.